The rows below give T cell receptor beta chains drawn from one sample of a study of cytomegalovirus exposure and HLA in healthy donors. Sequencing was performed with immunoSEQ multiplex PCR; in TCRdb, only in-frame clones are kept and a portion is missing. The sample carries some 85,000 clones, less than 85% recorded once. Sequencing was carried out using PBMCs. The receptors originated from a young man in good health and CMV-seronegative. Both conserved end residues are part of each CDR3. Each record gives: J gene, V gene, D gene, clone size, CDR3 DNA, CDR3 protein. A D gene is named only where the DNA matches it firmly. Some rows mark clone size as missing; the rest say once, few, many or name a class of expanded clone.

j_gene: TRBJ1-2; v_gene: TRBV5-6; d_gene: -; abundance: -; CDR3nt: TGTGCCAGCAGCTTGCGGGGGGGCTACACCTTC; CDR3aa: CASSLRGGYTF
j_gene: TRBJ1-1; v_gene: TRBV18; d_gene: -; abundance: -; CDR3nt: TGTGCCAGCTCACCAACCGGACAGCCGAACACTGAAGCTTTCTTT; CDR3aa: CASSPTGQPNTEAFF
j_gene: TRBJ1-2; v_gene: TRBV7-6; d_gene: TRBD1; abundance: -; CDR3nt: TGTGCCAGCAGCCCAGGGACAGGGGGATTTGGCTACACCTTC; CDR3aa: CASSPGTGGFGYTF
j_gene: TRBJ2-1; v_gene: TRBV6-4; d_gene: TRBD2; abundance: few; CDR3nt: TGTGCCAGCAGTGACGGACTAGCGGGAGCTGAGCAGTTCTTC; CDR3aa: CASSDGLAGAEQFF
j_gene: TRBJ2-7; v_gene: TRBV6-1; d_gene: -; abundance: -; CDR3nt: TGTGCCAGCAGTGACCAGACACCCTACGAGCAGTACTTC; CDR3aa: CASSDQTPYEQYF
j_gene: TRBJ2-6; v_gene: TRBV27; d_gene: TRBD1; abundance: -; CDR3nt: TGTGCCAGCGGCCTGCCGGGACAGGGGATTTCTGGGGCCAACGTCCTGACTTTC; CDR3aa: CASGLPGQGISGANVLTF
j_gene: TRBJ2-7; v_gene: TRBV30; d_gene: -; abundance: few; CDR3nt: TGTGCCTGGAGTTTGTCTATCTACGAGCAGTACTTC; CDR3aa: CAWSLSIYEQYF
j_gene: TRBJ2-7; v_gene: TRBV9; d_gene: -; abundance: -; CDR3nt: TGTGCCAGCAGCGTAGACAGTTCCACCTACGAGCAGTACTTC; CDR3aa: CASSVDSSTYEQYF
j_gene: TRBJ1-1; v_gene: TRBV19; d_gene: -; abundance: -; CDR3nt: TGTGCCAGTAGTCCGCGACAGTCCACTGAAGCTTTCTTT; CDR3aa: CASSPRQSTEAFF
j_gene: TRBJ2-3; v_gene: TRBV27; d_gene: -; abundance: -; CDR3nt: TGTGCCAGCAGGAGGGGGTCGGGAGATACGCAGTATTTT; CDR3aa: CASRRGSGDTQYF
j_gene: TRBJ2-1; v_gene: TRBV13; d_gene: -; abundance: few; CDR3nt: TGTGCCAGCAGCTTAGATGTCCTCCGGGATGAGCAGTTCTTC; CDR3aa: CASSLDVLRDEQFF
j_gene: TRBJ1-1; v_gene: TRBV6-4; d_gene: TRBD1; abundance: once; CDR3nt: TGTGCCAGCAGTGACGGGGGACAGGGGACTGAAGCTTTCTTT; CDR3aa: CASSDGGQGTEAFF
j_gene: TRBJ1-3; v_gene: TRBV7-9; d_gene: -; abundance: -; CDR3nt: TGTGCCAGCAGCTCGATTGGACAGTGGGGCTCAATCGGCACCATATATTTT; CDR3aa: CASSSIGQWGSIGTIYF
j_gene: TRBJ1-1; v_gene: TRBV5-1; d_gene: TRBD1; abundance: once; CDR3nt: TGCGCCAGCAGCGGTATAGGACAGGGAAACACTGAAGCTTTCTTT; CDR3aa: CASSGIGQGNTEAFF
j_gene: TRBJ1-1; v_gene: TRBV19; d_gene: -; abundance: -; CDR3nt: TGTGCCAGTAGTATAAGGGTGTCCAGGGACACTGAAGCTTTCTTT; CDR3aa: CASSIRVSRDTEAFF
j_gene: TRBJ2-1; v_gene: TRBV9; d_gene: TRBD2; abundance: few; CDR3nt: TGTGCCAGCAGCGTAAGCGGGGATTACAATGAGCAGTTCTTC; CDR3aa: CASSVSGDYNEQFF
j_gene: TRBJ2-6; v_gene: TRBV4-3; d_gene: TRBD2; abundance: few; CDR3nt: TGCGCCAGCAGCCAAGGAGTAGCGGGCCACTCTGGGGCCAACGTCCTGACTTTC; CDR3aa: CASSQGVAGHSGANVLTF
j_gene: TRBJ2-5; v_gene: TRBV30; d_gene: TRBD2; abundance: -; CDR3nt: TGTGCCTGGAGGGTCCCAGTGGGTCGGGAGGGCCTGGAGACCCAGTACTTC; CDR3aa: CAWRVPVGREGLETQYF
j_gene: TRBJ1-5; v_gene: TRBV10-2; d_gene: -; abundance: few; CDR3nt: TGCGCCAGCAGTGAGCAATACAGAACGGGGGGTCAGCCCCAGCATTTT; CDR3aa: CASSEQYRTGGQPQHF
j_gene: TRBJ2-1; v_gene: TRBV6-5; d_gene: -; abundance: -; CDR3nt: TGTGCCAGCAGACGGGACTCGCAAGGTGAGCAGTTCTTC; CDR3aa: CASRRDSQGEQFF
j_gene: TRBJ1-3; v_gene: TRBV7-9; d_gene: TRBD1; abundance: -; CDR3nt: TGTGCCAGCAGCCCAGCCCAGGGGGCCCACATATATTTT; CDR3aa: CASSPAQGAHIYF
j_gene: TRBJ1-2; v_gene: TRBV6-5; d_gene: TRBD1; abundance: -; CDR3nt: TGTGCCAGCAGTCAAAGACAGGGGAAGGGTGGCTACACCTTC; CDR3aa: CASSQRQGKGGYTF
j_gene: TRBJ2-3; v_gene: TRBV6-5; d_gene: TRBD2; abundance: -; CDR3nt: TGTGCCAGCAAGTGGGCGGGAGGAGGACCAGATACGCAGTATTTT; CDR3aa: CASKWAGGGPDTQYF
j_gene: TRBJ2-1; v_gene: TRBV6-5; d_gene: -; abundance: once; CDR3nt: TGTGCCAGCAGTTACTCGATCGGGGGAGCTTCGAATGAGCAGTTCTTC; CDR3aa: CASSYSIGGASNEQFF
j_gene: TRBJ2-7; v_gene: TRBV29-1; d_gene: -; abundance: -; CDR3nt: TGCAGCGTTGTTCCCTCAGCGCCGGTCTACGAGCAGTACTTC; CDR3aa: CSVVPSAPVYEQYF
j_gene: TRBJ2-3; v_gene: TRBV5-1; d_gene: TRBD2; abundance: -; CDR3nt: TGCGCCAGCAGCTTGAGGATAGCGGGAGGGCCCGCAGATACGCAGTATTTT; CDR3aa: CASSLRIAGGPADTQYF
j_gene: TRBJ2-7; v_gene: TRBV30; d_gene: TRBD1; abundance: -; CDR3nt: TGTGCCTGGAGTGGTGGAGACAGGGGGTTCTACGAGCAGTACTTC; CDR3aa: CAWSGGDRGFYEQYF
j_gene: TRBJ1-3; v_gene: TRBV7-9; d_gene: TRBD1; abundance: -; CDR3nt: TGTGCCAGCAGGACAGGGTCCGGAAACACCATATATTTT; CDR3aa: CASRTGSGNTIYF
j_gene: TRBJ2-1; v_gene: TRBV9; d_gene: TRBD1; abundance: -; CDR3nt: TGTGCCAGCAGCGTCGAAGGGACAGGTTACAATGAGCAGTTCTTC; CDR3aa: CASSVEGTGYNEQFF
j_gene: TRBJ1-1; v_gene: TRBV28; d_gene: -; abundance: -; CDR3nt: TGTGCCAGCAGTTTATACAGCAACACTGAAGCTTTCTTT; CDR3aa: CASSLYSNTEAFF
j_gene: TRBJ2-1; v_gene: TRBV19; d_gene: -; abundance: -; CDR3nt: TGTGCCAGTAGTATAGACGGGACACCCTCCTACAATGAGCAGTTCTTC; CDR3aa: CASSIDGTPSYNEQFF
j_gene: TRBJ1-4; v_gene: TRBV28; d_gene: TRBD1; abundance: -; CDR3nt: TGTGCCAGCAGTTGGCCGGGGACAGGGGTTGAAAAACTGTTTTTT; CDR3aa: CASSWPGTGVEKLFF
j_gene: TRBJ2-7; v_gene: TRBV19; d_gene: -; abundance: -; CDR3nt: TGTGCCAGTAGATCGGGAATTGGGAACAGGGCGGAAAGGCTCTACGAGCAGTACTTC; CDR3aa: CASRSGIGNRAERLYEQYF
j_gene: TRBJ2-5; v_gene: TRBV27; d_gene: TRBD1; abundance: -; CDR3nt: TGTGCCAGCAGTCCCTCGGGACAGCAAGAGACCCAGTACTTC; CDR3aa: CASSPSGQQETQYF
j_gene: TRBJ2-3; v_gene: TRBV7-6; d_gene: TRBD2; abundance: few; CDR3nt: TGTGCCAGCAGAGGACTAGCGGGAGGACTTGCAGATACGCAGTATTTT; CDR3aa: CASRGLAGGLADTQYF
j_gene: TRBJ2-7; v_gene: TRBV14; d_gene: -; abundance: -; CDR3nt: TGTGCCAGCAGCCAAGGGCGACACGTTTTCTACGAGCAGTACTTC; CDR3aa: CASSQGRHVFYEQYF
j_gene: TRBJ1-1; v_gene: TRBV11-3; d_gene: TRBD1; abundance: -; CDR3nt: TGTGCCAGCAGCACAGGGGTGAACACTGAAGCTTTCTTT; CDR3aa: CASSTGVNTEAFF
j_gene: TRBJ1-1; v_gene: TRBV28; d_gene: TRBD1; abundance: -; CDR3nt: TGTGCCAGCAGTTTATGGGCAGGGGGCAGGAACACTGAAGCTTTCTTT; CDR3aa: CASSLWAGGRNTEAFF
j_gene: TRBJ2-7; v_gene: TRBV13; d_gene: TRBD1; abundance: -; CDR3nt: TGTGCCAGCAGCTTAGCTGTTTCGGGACAGCTCTCCTACGAGCAGTACTTC; CDR3aa: CASSLAVSGQLSYEQYF
j_gene: TRBJ2-5; v_gene: TRBV29-1; d_gene: -; abundance: -; CDR3nt: TGCAGCGTTGTGGACTGGGCGAGGACCCAGTACTTC; CDR3aa: CSVVDWARTQYF
j_gene: TRBJ2-1; v_gene: TRBV25-1; d_gene: TRBD1; abundance: -; CDR3nt: TGTGCCAGCAAGGGACAGCGCGGCTCCTACAATGAGCAGTTCTTC; CDR3aa: CASKGQRGSYNEQFF
j_gene: TRBJ1-5; v_gene: TRBV2; d_gene: -; abundance: few; CDR3nt: TGTGCCAGCAGTGTTGGGCACCCCTCCCAGGGGCCCCAGCATTTT; CDR3aa: CASSVGHPSQGPQHF
j_gene: TRBJ1-1; v_gene: TRBV18; d_gene: -; abundance: once; CDR3nt: TGTGCCAGCTCACCCCTAGAAATCACTGAAGCTTTCTTT; CDR3aa: CASSPLEITEAFF
j_gene: TRBJ1-4; v_gene: TRBV7-2; d_gene: -; abundance: few; CDR3nt: TGTGCCAGCAGCCCTCCGGGGGAGGGAGAAAAACTGTTTTTT; CDR3aa: CASSPPGEGEKLFF
j_gene: TRBJ2-7; v_gene: TRBV13; d_gene: TRBD1; abundance: -; CDR3nt: TGTGCCAGCAGCCCAGGGACAGTCTACGAGCAGTACTTC; CDR3aa: CASSPGTVYEQYF
j_gene: TRBJ2-1; v_gene: TRBV30; d_gene: -; abundance: -; CDR3nt: TGTGCCTGGAGGGGGTGGGACGCCCGAGGGGGCTACAATGAGCAGTTCTTC; CDR3aa: CAWRGWDARGGYNEQFF